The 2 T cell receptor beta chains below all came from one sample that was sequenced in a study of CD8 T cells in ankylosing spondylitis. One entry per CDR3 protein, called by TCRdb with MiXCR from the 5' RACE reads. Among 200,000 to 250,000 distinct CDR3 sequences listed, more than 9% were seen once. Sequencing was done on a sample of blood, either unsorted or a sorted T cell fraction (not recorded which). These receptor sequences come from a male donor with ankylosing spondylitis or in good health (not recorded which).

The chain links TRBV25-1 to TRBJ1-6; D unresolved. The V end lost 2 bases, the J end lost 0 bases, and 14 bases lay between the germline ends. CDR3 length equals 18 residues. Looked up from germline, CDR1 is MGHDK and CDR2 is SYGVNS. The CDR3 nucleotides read TGTGCCAGCAGTGAAAGACCGCCCGGGAGCTCCTATAATTCACCCCTCCACTTT. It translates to CASSERPPGSSYNSPLHF.

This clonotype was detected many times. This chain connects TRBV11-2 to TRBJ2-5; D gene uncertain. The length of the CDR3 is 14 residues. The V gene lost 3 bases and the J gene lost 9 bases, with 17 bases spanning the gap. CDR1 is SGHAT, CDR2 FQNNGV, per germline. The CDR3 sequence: CASSLDSGVLAQYF. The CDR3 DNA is TGTGCCAGCAGCTTGGATTCGGGTGTCTTGGCCCAGTACTTC.